This T cell receptor beta chain stems from a study of cytomegalovirus exposure and HLA in healthy donors. Notes on the study in general: There were reportedly fewer N-insertions in an Asian-associated ancestry cluster than the approximately 670-donor mean, in a later analysis.

This clone came up many times. Antigen unknown. With 60 Vbeta and 13 Jbeta primers, the PCR was carried out. In the original workflow: Later reanalysis found roughly 80 million unique TCR beta chains, about 11 million of them shared. The assay was immunoSEQ multiplex PCR, and TCRdb's table has in-frame clones only and misses some. Clone size and the V and J calls come from that table; the DNA yielded D and trimming. The sample holds nearly 110,000 clones, over 70% seen once. The CDR3 spans 17 residues. Trimming cost V 4 bases and J 0 bases; bases outside gene matches: 11. CDR1 is SGHKS, CDR2 YYEKEE, per germline (reference sequence).

The chain is built from TRBV5-5 and TRBJ1-1; 8 nucleotides agree with TRBD1. The sequencing sample was made of PBMCs. The clonotype originates from a female donor in good health and CMV-seronegative. The CDR3 loop reads CASSILGQGSVNTEAFF. The DNA of the CDR3 is TGTGCCAGCAGCATACTTGGACAGGGAAGTGTGAACACTGAAGCTTTCTTT.